The entry that follows covers one T cell receptor beta chain sequence. V was trimmed by 7 bases and J by 5 bases, leaving 11 bases between them. Germline CDR1 LNHDA, CDR2 SQIVND (reference sequence). The CDR3 consists of 12 residues. This sample stems from a study of control samples from healthy donors and cancer patients. Clones were read by immunoSEQ multiplex PCR, and TCRdb kept only the in-frame ones, dropping some. In the table there are some 120,000 clones, roughly 92% of which are singletons. This clonotype was obtained from a man at least 80 years old with head and neck cancer. Sample: PBMCs. The chain combines TRBV19 with TRBJ2-5; D remains ambiguous. The chain's CDR3 is CASNRVGETQYF. CDR3 in DNA: TGTGCCAGTAATAGAGTGGGGGAGACCCAGTACTTC.